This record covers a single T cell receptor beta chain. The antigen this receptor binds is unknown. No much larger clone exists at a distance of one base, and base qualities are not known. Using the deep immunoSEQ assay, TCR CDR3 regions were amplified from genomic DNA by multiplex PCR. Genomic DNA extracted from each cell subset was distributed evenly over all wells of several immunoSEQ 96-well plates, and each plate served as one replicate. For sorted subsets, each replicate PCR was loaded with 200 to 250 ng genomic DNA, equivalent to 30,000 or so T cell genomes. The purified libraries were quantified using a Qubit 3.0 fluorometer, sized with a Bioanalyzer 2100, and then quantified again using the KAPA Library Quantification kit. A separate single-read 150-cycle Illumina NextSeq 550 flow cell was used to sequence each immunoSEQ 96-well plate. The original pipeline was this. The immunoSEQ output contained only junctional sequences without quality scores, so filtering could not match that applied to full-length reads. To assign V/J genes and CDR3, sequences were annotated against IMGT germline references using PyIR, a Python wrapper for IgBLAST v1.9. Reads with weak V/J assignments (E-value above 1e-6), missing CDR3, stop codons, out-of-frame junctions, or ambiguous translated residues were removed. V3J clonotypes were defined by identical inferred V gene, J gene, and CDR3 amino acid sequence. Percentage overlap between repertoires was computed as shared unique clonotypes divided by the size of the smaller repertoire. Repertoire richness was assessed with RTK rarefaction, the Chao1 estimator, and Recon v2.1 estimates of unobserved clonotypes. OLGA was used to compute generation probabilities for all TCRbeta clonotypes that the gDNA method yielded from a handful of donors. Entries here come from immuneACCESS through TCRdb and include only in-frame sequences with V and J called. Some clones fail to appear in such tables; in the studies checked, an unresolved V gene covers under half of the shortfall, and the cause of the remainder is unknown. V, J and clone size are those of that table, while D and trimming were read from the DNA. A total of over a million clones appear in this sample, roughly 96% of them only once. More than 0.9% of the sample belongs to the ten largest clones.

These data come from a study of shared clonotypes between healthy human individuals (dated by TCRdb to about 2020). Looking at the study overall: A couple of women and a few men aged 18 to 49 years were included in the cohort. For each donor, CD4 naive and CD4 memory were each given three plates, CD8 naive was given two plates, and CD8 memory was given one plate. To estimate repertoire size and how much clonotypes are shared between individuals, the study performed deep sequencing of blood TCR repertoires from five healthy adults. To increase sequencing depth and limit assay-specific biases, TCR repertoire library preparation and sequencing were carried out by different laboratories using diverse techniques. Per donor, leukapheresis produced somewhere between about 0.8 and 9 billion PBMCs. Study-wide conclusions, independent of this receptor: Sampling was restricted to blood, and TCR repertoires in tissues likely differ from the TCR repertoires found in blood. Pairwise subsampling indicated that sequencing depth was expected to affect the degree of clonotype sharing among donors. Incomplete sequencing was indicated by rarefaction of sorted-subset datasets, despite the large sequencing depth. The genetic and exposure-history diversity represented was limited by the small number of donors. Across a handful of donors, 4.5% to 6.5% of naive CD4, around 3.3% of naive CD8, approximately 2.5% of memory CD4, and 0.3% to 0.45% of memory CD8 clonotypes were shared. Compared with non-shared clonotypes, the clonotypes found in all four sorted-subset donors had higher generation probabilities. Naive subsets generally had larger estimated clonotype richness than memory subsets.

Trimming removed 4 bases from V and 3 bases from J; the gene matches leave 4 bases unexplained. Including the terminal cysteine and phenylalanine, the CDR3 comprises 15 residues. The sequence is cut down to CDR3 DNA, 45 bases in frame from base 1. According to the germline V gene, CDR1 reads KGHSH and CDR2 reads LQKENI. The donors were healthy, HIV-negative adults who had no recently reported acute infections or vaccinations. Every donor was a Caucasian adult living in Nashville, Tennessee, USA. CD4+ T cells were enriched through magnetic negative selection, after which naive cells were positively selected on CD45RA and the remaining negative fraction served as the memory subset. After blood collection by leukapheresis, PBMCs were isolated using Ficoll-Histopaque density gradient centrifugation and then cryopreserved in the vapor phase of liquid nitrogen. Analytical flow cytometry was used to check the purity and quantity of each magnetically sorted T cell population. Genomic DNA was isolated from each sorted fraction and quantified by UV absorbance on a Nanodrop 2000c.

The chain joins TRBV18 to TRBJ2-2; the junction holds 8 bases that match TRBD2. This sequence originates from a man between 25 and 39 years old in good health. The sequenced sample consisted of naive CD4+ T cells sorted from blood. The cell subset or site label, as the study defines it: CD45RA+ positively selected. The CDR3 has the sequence CASSRSGSDTGELFF. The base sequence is TGTGCCAGCTCACGAAGCGGGAGTGACACCGGGGAGCTGTTTTTT.